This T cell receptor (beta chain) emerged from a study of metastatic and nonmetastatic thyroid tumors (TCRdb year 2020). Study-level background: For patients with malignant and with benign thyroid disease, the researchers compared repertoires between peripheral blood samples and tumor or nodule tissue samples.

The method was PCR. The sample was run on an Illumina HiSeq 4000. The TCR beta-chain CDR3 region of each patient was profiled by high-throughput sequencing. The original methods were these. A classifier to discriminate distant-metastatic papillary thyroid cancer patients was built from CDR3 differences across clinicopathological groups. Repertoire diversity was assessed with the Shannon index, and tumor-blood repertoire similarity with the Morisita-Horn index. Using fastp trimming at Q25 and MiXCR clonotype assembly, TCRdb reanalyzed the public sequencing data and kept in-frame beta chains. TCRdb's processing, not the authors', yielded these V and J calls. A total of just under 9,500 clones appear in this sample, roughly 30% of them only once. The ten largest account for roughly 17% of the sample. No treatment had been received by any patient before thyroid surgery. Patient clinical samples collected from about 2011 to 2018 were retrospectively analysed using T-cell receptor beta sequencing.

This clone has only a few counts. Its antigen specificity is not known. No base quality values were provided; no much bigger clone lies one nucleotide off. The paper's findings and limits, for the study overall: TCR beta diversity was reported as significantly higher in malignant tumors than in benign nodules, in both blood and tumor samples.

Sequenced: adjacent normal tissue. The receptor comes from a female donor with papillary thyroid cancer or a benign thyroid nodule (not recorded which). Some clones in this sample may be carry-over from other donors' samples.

The CDR3 region: CASSLRTSGSNEQFF. The nucleotides read TGCGCCAGCAGCCTTAGGACTAGCGGGTCTAATGAGCAGTTCTTC. The rearranged segments are TRBV5-1 and TRBJ2-1, and TRBD2 aligns with 11 junction nucleotides. Including the terminal cysteine and phenylalanine, the CDR3 comprises 15 residues. Solely the CDR3 DNA is kept, with 45 bases framed from the first base. The germline V end is reduced by 4 bases and the J end by 7 bases; junction bases left unmatched: 7. The CDR1 and CDR2 encoded by the germline V gene are SGHRS and YFSETQ. The CDR3, completed at both ends by the reference TRBV5-1 and TRBJ2-1 genes, gives the full variable domain KAGVTQTPRYLIKTRGQQVTLSCSPISGHRSVSWYQQTPGQGLQFLFEYFSETQRNKGNFPGRFSGRQFSNSRSEMNVSTLELGDSALYLCASSLRTSGSNEQFFGPGTRLTVL.